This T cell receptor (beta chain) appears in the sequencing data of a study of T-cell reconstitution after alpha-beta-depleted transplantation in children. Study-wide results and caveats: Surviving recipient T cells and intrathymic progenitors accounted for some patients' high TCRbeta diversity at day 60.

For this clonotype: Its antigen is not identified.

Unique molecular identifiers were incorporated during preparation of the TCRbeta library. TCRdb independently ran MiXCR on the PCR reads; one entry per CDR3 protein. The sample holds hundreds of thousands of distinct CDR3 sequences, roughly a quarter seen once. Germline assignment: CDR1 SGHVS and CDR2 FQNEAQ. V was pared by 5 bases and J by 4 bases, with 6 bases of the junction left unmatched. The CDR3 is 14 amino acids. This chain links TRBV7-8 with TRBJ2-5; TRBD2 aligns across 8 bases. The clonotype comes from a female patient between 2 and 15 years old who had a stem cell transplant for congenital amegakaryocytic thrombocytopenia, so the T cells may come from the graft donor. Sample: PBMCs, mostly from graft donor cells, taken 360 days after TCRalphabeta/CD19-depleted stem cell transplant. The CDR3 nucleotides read TGTGCCAGCAGCCCCGGACTAGCTGCAGAGACCCAGTACTTC. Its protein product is CASSPGLAAETQYF.